Sequencing of this T cell receptor beta chain was carried out in a study of early T cells in non-severe SARS-CoV-2 infection. V was pared by 3 bases and J by 10 bases, with 5 bases of the junction left unmatched. The germline V gene encodes CDR1 LGHNA and CDR2 YNFKEQ. The CDR3 totals 14 residues. Separate cDNA molecules each had unique molecular identifiers attached to them. TCRdb re-derived calls from the 5' RACE reads in MiXCR, one entry per CDR3 protein. The sample holds about 42,000 distinct CDR3 sequences, 7.1% seen once. This sequence joins TRBV4-2 and TRBJ1-6, with TRBD1 matching 8 bases. Sequencing was carried out using whole blood. The receptor was isolated from an adult who was a healthcare worker with PCR-confirmed SARS-CoV-2 infection or an uninfected control (not recorded which). Here the CDR3 reads CASSHGTGDSPLHF. For the CDR3, the DNA is TGTGCCAGCAGCCATGGGACAGGCGACTCACCCCTCCACTTT.